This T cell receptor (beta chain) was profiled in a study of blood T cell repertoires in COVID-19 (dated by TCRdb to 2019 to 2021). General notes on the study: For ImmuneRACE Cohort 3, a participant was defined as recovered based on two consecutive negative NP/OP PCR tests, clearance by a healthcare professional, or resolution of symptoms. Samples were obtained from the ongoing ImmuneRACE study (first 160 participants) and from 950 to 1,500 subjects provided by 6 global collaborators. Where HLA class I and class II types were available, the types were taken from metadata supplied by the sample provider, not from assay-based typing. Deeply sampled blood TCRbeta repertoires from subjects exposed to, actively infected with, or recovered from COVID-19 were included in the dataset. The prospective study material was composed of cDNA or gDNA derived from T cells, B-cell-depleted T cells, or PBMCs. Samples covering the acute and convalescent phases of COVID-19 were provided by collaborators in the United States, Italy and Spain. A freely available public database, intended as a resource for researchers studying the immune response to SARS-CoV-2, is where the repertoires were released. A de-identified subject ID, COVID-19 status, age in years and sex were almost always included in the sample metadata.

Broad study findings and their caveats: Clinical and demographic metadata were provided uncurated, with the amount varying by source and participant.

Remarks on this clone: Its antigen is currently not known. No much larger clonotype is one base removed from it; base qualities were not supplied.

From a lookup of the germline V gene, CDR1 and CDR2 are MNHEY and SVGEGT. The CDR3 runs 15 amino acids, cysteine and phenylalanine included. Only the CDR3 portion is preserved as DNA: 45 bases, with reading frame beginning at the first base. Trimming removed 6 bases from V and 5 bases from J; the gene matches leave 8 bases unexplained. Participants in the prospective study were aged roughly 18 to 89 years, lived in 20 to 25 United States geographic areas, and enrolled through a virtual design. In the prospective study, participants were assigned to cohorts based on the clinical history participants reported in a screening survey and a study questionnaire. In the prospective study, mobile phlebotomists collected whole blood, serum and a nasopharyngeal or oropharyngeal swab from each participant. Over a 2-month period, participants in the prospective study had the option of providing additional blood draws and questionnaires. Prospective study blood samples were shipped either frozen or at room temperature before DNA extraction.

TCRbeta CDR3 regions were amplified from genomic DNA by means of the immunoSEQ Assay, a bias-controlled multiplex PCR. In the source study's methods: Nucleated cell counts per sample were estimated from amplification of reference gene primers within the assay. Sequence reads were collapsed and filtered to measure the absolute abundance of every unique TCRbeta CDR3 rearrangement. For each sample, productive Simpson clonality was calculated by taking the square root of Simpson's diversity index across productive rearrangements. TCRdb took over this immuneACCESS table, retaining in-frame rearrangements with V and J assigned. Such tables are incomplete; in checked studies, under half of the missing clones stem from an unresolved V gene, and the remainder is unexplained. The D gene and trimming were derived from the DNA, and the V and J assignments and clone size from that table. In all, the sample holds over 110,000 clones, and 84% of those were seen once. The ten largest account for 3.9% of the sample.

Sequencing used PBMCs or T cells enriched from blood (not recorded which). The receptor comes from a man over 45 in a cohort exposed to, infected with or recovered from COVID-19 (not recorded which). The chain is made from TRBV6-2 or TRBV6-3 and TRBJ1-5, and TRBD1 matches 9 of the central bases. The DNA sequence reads TGTGCCAGCAGCTCGCAACAGGGGGCATATCAGCCCCAGCATTTT. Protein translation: CASSSQQGAYQPQHF.